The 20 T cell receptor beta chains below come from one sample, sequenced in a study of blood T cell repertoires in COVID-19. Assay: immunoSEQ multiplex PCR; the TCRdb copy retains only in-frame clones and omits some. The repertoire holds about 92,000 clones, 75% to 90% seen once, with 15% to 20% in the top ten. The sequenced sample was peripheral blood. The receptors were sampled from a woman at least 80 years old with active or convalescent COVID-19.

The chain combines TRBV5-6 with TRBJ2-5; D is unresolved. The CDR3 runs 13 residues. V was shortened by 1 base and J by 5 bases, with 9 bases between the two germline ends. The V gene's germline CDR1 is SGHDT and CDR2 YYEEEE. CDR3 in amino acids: CASSLLGAETQYF. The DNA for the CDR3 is TGTGCCAGCAGCTTGCTAGGAGCCGAGACCCAGTACTTC.

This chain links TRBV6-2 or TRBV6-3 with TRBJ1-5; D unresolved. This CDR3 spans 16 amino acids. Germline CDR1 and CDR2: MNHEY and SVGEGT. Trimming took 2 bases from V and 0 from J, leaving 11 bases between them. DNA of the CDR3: TGTGCCAGCAGTTACAATACAGCTTATAGCAATCAGCCCCAGCATTTT. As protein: CASSYNTAYSNQPQHF.

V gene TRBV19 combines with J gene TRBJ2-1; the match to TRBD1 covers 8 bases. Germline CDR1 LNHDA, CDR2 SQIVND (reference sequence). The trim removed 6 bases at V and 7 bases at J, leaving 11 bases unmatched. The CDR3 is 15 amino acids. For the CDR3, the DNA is TGTGCCAGTAGCGACACAGGGGGGCAGTTGAATGAGCAGTTCTTC. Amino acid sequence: CASSDTGGQLNEQFF.

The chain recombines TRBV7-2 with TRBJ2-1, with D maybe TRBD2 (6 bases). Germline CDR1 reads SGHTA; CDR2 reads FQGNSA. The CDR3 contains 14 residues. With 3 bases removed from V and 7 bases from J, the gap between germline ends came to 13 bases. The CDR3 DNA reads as TGTGCCAGCAGCTTCTGGGAGGTTGGGAATGAGCAGTTCTTC. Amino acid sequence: CASSFWEVGNEQFF. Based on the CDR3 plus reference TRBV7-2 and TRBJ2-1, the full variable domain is GAGVSQSPSNKVTEKGKDVELRCDPISGHTALYWYRQSLGQGLEFLIYFQGNSAPDKSGLPSDRFSAERTGGSVSTLTIQRTQQEDSAVYLCASSFWEVGNEQFFGPGTRLTVL.

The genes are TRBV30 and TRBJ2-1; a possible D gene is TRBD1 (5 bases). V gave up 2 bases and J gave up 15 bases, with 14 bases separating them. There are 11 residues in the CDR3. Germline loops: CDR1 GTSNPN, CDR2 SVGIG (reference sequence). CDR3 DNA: TGTGCCTGGAGTAGGGGTCCAGGGCCGTTCTTC. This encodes CAWSRGPGPFF.

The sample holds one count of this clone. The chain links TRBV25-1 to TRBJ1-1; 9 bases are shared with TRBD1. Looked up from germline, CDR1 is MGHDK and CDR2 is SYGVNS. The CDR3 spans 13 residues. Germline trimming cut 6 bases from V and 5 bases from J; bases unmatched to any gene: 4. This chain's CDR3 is CASSWTGVTEAFF. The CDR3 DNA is TGTGCCAGCAGCTGGACAGGGGTGACTGAAGCTTTCTTT.

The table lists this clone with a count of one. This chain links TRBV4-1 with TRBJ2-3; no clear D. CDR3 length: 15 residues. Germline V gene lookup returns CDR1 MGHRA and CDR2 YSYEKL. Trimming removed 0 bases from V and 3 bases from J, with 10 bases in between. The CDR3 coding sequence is TGCGCCAGCAGCCAAGATCCGGAGATAACAGATACGCAGTATTTT. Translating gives CASSQDPEITDTQYF.

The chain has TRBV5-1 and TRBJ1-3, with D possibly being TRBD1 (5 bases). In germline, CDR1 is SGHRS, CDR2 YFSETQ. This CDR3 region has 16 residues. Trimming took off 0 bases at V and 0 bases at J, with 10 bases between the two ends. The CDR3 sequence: CASSLGSGASGNTIYF. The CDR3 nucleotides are TGCGCCAGCAGCTTGGGGTCTGGGGCCTCTGGAAACACCATATATTTT.

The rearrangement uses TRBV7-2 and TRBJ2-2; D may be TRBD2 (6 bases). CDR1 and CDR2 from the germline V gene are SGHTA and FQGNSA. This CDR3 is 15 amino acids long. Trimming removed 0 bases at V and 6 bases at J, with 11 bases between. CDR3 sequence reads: CASSLAGGRAGELFF. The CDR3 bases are TGTGCCAGCAGCTTAGCGGGGGGACGGGCCGGGGAGCTGTTTTTT.

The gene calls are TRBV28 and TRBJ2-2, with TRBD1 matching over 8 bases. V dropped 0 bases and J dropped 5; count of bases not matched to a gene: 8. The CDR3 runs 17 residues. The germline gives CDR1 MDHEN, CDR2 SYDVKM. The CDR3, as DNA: TGTGCCAGCAGTTTATGGCAGGGGGCCGACGGGACCGGGGAGCTGTTTTTT. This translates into CASSLWQGADGTGELFF.

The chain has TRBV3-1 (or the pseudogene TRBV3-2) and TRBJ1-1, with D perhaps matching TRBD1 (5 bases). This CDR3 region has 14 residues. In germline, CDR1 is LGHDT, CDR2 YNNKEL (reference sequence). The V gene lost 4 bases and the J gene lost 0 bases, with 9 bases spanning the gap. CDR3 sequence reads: CASSPRVLNTEAFF. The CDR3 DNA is TGTGCCAGCAGCCCCAGGGTATTGAACACTGAAGCTTTCTTT.

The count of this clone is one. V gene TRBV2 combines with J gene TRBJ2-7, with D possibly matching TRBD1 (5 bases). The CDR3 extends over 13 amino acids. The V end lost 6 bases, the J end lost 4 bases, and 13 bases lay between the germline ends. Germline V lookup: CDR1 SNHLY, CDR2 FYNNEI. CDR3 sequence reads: CASRALTEYEQYF. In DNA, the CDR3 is TGTGCCAGCAGGGCCCTGACAGAATACGAGCAGTACTTC.

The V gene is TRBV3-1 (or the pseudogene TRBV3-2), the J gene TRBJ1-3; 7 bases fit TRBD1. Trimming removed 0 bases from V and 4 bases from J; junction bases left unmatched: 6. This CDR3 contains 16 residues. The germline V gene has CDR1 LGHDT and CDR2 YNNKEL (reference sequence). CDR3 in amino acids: CASSQELTGSGNTIYF. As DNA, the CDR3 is TGTGCCAGCAGCCAAGAATTGACAGGGTCCGGAAACACCATATATTTT.

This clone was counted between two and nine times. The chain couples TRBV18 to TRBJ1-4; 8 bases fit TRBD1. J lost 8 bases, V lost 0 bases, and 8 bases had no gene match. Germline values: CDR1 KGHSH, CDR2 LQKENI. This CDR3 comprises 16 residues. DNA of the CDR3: TGTGCCAGCTCACCACCGGGGACAGGCCCCCTCGAAAAACTGTTTTTT. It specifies CASSPPGTGPLEKLFF.

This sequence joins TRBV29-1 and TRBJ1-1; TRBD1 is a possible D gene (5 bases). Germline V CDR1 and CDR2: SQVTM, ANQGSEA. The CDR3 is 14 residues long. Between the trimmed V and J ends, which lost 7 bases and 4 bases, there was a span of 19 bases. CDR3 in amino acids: CSARRPGESTEAFF. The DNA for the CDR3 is TGCAGCGCCAGAAGACCGGGGGAGAGCACTGAAGCTTTCTTT.

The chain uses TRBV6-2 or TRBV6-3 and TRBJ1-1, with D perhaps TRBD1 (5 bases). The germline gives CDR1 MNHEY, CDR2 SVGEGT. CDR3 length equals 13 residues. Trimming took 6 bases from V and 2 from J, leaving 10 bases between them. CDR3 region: CASSRQPNTEAFF. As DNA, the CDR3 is TGTGCCAGCAGCAGACAGCCAAACACTGAAGCTTTCTTT.

The CDR3 DNA reads as TGTGCCAGCAGCGCCTCGGGGTATGGCTACACCTTC. Its protein product is CASSASGYGYTF. The rearrangement joins TRBV7-2 to TRBJ1-2; D ambiguous. The germline V gene encodes CDR1 SGHTA and CDR2 FQGNSA. The V gene lost 5 bases and the J gene lost 5 bases, with 9 bases spanning the gap. The CDR3 has 12 amino acids. Drawing the rest from reference TRBV7-2 and TRBJ1-2, the complete variable domain is GAGVSQSPSNKVTEKGKDVELRCDPISGHTALYWYRQSLGQGLEFLIYFQGNSAPDKSGLPSDRFSAERTGGSVSTLTIQRTQQEDSAVYLCASSASGYGYTFGSGTRLTVV.

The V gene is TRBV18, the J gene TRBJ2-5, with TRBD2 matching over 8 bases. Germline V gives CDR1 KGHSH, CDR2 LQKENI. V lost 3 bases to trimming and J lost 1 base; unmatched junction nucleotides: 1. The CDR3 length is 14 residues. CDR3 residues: CASSPGTSQETQYF. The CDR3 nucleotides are TGTGCCAGCTCACCTGGGACTAGCCAAGAGACCCAGTACTTC.

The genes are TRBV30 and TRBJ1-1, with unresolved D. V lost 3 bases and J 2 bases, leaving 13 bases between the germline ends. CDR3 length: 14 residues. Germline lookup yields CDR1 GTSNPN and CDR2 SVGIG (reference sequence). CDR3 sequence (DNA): TGTGCCTGGAGCTTACGGAGGGCCAACACTGAAGCTTTCTTT. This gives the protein CAWSLRRANTEAFF.

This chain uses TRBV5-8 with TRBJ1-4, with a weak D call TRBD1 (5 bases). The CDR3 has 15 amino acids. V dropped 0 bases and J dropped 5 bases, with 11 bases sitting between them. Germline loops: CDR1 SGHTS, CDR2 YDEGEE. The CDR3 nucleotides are TGTGCCAGCAGCTTGGGTCTCGGGGGGAATGAAAAACTGTTTTTT. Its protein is CASSLGLGGNEKLFF.